These 7 T cell receptor beta chains share one sample of origin, sequenced in a study of CD8 T cell repertoires and HIV-1 epitope variants. For these receptors, no antigen is known. The repertoire was sequenced with immunoSEQ multiplex PCR; TCRdb's copy has only in-frame clones and lacks some. Of about 6,000 clones listed, less than 65% are singletons. What was sequenced was cultured CD8+ T cells derived from PBMCs. The receptors come from a male donor with HIV.

The chain couples TRBV2 to TRBJ2-1; TRBD1 matches 9 bases. Germline V lookup: CDR1 SNHLY, CDR2 FYNNEI. After removal of 6 bases from V and 5 bases from J, the junction contained 11 bases not matched to a gene. The CDR3 loop spans 16 amino acids. Here the CDR3 reads CASRERTGEPHNEQFF. In DNA form, the CDR3 reads TGTGCCAGCAGAGAGCGGACAGGGGAGCCCCACAATGAGCAGTTCTTC.

The sample holds a few counts of this clone. J is TRBJ1-1 and V is TRBV10-3, with a tentative D call TRBD1 (5 bases). Deletions cut 2 bases from V and 2 bases from J, with 12 bases between. The germline V gene encodes CDR1 ENHRY and CDR2 SYGVKD. There are 15 residues in the CDR3. The CDR3 here is CAISEPTTANTEAFF. The CDR3 DNA follows: TGTGCCATCAGTGAGCCTACGACAGCCAACACTGAAGCTTTCTTT.

This chain joins TRBV5-8 and TRBJ1-2; D not certain. Germline CDR1 reads SGHTS; CDR2 reads YDEGEE. The germline V and J ends were trimmed by 4 bases and 3 bases, with 19 bases remaining between them. The length of the CDR3 is 16 residues. DNA of the CDR3: TGTGCCAGCAGCCCTTGGCCGGTAGAATTGGACTATGGCTACACCTTC. Protein product: CASSPWPVELDYGYTF.

The chain combines TRBV5-4 with TRBJ2-7; tentatively, D is TRBD1 (5 bases). This CDR3 has 14 residues. CDR1 is SGHNT, CDR2 YYREEE, per germline (reference sequence). The V end lost 4 bases, the J end lost 2 bases, and 13 bases lay between the germline ends. The CDR3 protein is CASSDSTVTYEQYF. CDR3 bases: TGTGCCAGCAGCGACTCGACAGTTACCTACGAGCAGTACTTC. The entire variable domain, with the rest obtained from reference TRBV5-4 and TRBJ2-7, is as follows: ETGVTQSPTHLIKTRGQQVTLRCSSQSGHNTVSWYQQALGQGPQFIFQYYREEENGRGNFPPRFSGLQFPNYSSELNVNALELDDSALYLCASSDSTVTYEQYFGPGTRLTVT.

The rearrangement links TRBV29-1 to TRBJ2-7; D is undetermined. The CDR3 sequence is 12 residues long. Deletions cut 1 base from V and 0 bases from J, with 4 bases between. CDR1 is SQVTM, CDR2 ANQGSEA, per germline. The DNA of the CDR3 is TGCAGCGTTGAAGGGAGCTCCTACGAGCAGTACTTC. This encodes CSVEGSSYEQYF.

In nucleotides, the CDR3 is TGTGCCAGCAGCCCGGACAGGGAGTACTACGAGCAGTACTTC. It is translated as CASSPDREYYEQYF. The chain carries TRBV11-2 and TRBJ2-7; 8 bases agree with TRBD1. The CDR3 extends over 14 amino acids. Looked up from germline, CDR1 is SGHAT and CDR2 is FQNNGV. The junction had 6 bases not matched to a gene; V was cut back by 5 bases and J by 3 bases.

The count of this clone is one. This chain links TRBV28 with TRBJ1-1, with a weak D call TRBD1 (5 bases). The germline V and J ends were trimmed by 3 bases and 5 bases, with 13 bases remaining between them. Germline CDR1 reads MDHEN; CDR2 reads SYDVKM. The CDR3 is made up of 14 amino acids. CDR3 sequence: CASSLDLGETEAFF. CDR3 DNA: TGTGCCAGCAGTTTGGACCTAGGGGAAACTGAAGCTTTCTTT.